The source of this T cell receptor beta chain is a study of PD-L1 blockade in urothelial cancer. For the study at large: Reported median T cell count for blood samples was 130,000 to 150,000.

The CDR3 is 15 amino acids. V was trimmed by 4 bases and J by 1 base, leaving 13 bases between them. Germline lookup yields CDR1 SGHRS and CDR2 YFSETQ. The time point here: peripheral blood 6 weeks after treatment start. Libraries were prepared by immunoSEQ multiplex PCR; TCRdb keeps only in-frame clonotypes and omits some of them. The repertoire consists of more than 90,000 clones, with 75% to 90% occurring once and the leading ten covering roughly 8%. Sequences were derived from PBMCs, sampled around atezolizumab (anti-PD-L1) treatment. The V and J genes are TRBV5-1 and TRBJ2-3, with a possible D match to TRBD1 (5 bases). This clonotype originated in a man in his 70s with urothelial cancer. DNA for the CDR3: TGCGCCAGCAGCCCGCAGGGTTTTGGCACAGATACGCAGTATTTT. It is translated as CASSPQGFGTDTQYF. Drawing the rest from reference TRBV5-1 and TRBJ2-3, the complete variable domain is KAGVTQTPRYLIKTRGQQVTLSCSPISGHRSVSWYQQTPGQGLQFLFEYFSETQRNKGNFPGRFSGRQFSNSRSEMNVSTLELGDSALYLCASSPQGFGTDTQYFGPGTRLTVL.